This TCR beta chain was found in a study of T cells of healthy individuals (dated by TCRdb to about 2018). This clonotype was counted ten times or more. Its recognized antigen is unknown. No per-base quality is available; no much larger clone lies one base away. Library preparation used 5' RACE. The run used an Illumina MiSeq. TCRdb applied fastp at Q25 and MiXCR to the public reads, then kept only in-frame beta chains. Each entry merges the rows of one CDR3 protein and shows their most common DNA and genes. In all, the sample holds about 40,000 distinct CDR3 sequences, and 3.5% to 5.5% of those were seen once. Approximately 8.5% of the sample rests with the top ten. Counted from cysteine to phenylalanine, this CDR3 has 15 amino acids. Only CDR3 DNA is held: 45 bases, read in frame from base 1. CDR1 and CDR2 were assigned from the germline V gene as SGHRS and YFSETQ. The V end gives up 4 bases and the J end 5 bases, leaving 7 bases in the junction not matched to a gene.

The rearranged segments are TRBV5-1 and TRBJ1-4, and TRBD1 aligns with 8 junction nucleotides. The receptor's source is a human donor in good health. The DNA is as follows: TGCGCCAGCAGCCTAGGGACAGGCCGCAATGAAAAACTGTTTTTT. Its product reads: CASSLGTGRNEKLFF.